This T cell receptor (beta chain) originates from a study of T cells in Graves' hyperthyroidism and ophthalmopathy. V lost 3 bases and J lost 1, with 10 bases in between. The CDR3 runs to 14 residues. RNA transcripts gave rise to amplified TCR beta CDR3 regions. First-round RT-PCR targeting the TCR CDR3 was performed with the HTBI primer set. TCRdb fed the multiplex PCR reads into MiXCR, producing one record per CDR3 protein. The sample holds about 350,000 distinct CDR3 sequences, about a sixth seen once. This clonotype was found many times. This sequence joins TRBV12-3 or TRBV12-4 and TRBJ2-7, with D perhaps matching TRBD1 (6 bases). The sequencing input was blood. This TCR came from a woman aged 25 to 39 with Graves' hyperthyroidism that later progressed to Graves' ophthalmopathy. CDR3 DNA sequence: TGTGCCAGCAGTTTTCAGGGGCTTTCCTACGAGCAGTACTTC. It translates to CASSFQGLSYEQYF.